A selection of T cell receptor beta chains follows, all from one sample in a study of blood T cell repertoires in COVID-19. Using immunoSEQ multiplex PCR, the repertoire was profiled, and TCRdb retains in-frame clones only, with some absent. The sample consists of about 210,000 clones, around nine tenths of them appearing once. The sequencing sample was made of peripheral blood. The source of these receptors is a man aged 18 to 35 with active or convalescent COVID-19. CDR3s include the opening cysteine and the closing phenylalanine or tryptophan. Fields, in order: J gene, V gene, clone size, D gene, CDR3 DNA, CDR3 protein. D genes are given only for firm matches. Some rows have no size entry. The others give once, few or many, or a class for an expanded clone.

j_call: TRBJ2-3; v_call: TRBV30; clone_size: .; d_call: TRBD2; cdr3_nt: TGTGCCTGGAGGTCAGCGGGAAGGGAAGATACGCAGTATTTT; cdr3_aa: CAWRSAGREDTQYF
j_call: TRBJ2-1; v_call: TRBV12-3/TRBV12-4; clone_size: .; d_call: .; cdr3_nt: TGTGCCAGCAAGGCCAGGCCATTAGATGAGCAGTTCTTC; cdr3_aa: CASKARPLDEQFF
j_call: TRBJ1-5; v_call: TRBV19; clone_size: .; d_call: .; cdr3_nt: TGTGCCAGTAGTATCTCAGGGTCTAGCAATCAGCCCCAGCATTTT; cdr3_aa: CASSISGSSNQPQHF
j_call: TRBJ2-5; v_call: TRBV29-1; clone_size: .; d_call: TRBD2; cdr3_nt: TGCAGCGTTGAAAACTTAGCGGGGGGGTGGGAGACCCAGTACTTC; cdr3_aa: CSVENLAGGWETQYF
j_call: TRBJ2-2; v_call: TRBV7-2; clone_size: once; d_call: .; cdr3_nt: TGTGCCAGCAGCTATAACCAGGGTTCAGGGGAGCTGTTTTTT; cdr3_aa: CASSYNQGSGELFF
j_call: TRBJ2-7; v_call: TRBV15; clone_size: .; d_call: .; cdr3_nt: TGTGCCACCAGCACATCCGGAGAAGGGGCCGCCTCATACGAGCAGTACTTC; cdr3_aa: CATSTSGEGAASYEQYF
j_call: TRBJ2-7; v_call: TRBV7-2; clone_size: .; d_call: TRBD2; cdr3_nt: TGTGCCAGCAGCTTACCGGGAGGTTACGAGCAGTACTTC; cdr3_aa: CASSLPGGYEQYF
j_call: TRBJ1-1; v_call: TRBV20-1; clone_size: few; d_call: .; cdr3_nt: TGCAGTGGGAGGGGCAACACTGAAGCTTTCTTT; cdr3_aa: CSGRGNTEAFF
j_call: TRBJ1-5; v_call: TRBV5-6; clone_size: .; d_call: .; cdr3_nt: TGTGCCAGCAGCTACGGGGGAGTGAACAATCAGCCCCAGCATTTT; cdr3_aa: CASSYGGVNNQPQHF
j_call: TRBJ2-7; v_call: TRBV7-9; clone_size: .; d_call: TRBD1; cdr3_nt: TGTGCCAGCAGCCCCGTGGACAGGGGGCTGTACGAGCAGTACTTC; cdr3_aa: CASSPVDRGLYEQYF
j_call: TRBJ1-2; v_call: TRBV28; clone_size: .; d_call: .; cdr3_nt: TGTGCCAGCACCCCGGAACAGGAGTACGGCTACACCTTC; cdr3_aa: CASTPEQEYGYTF
j_call: TRBJ1-1; v_call: TRBV30; clone_size: .; d_call: TRBD1; cdr3_nt: TGTGCCTGGAGTCTAGGGGGACAGGGTACTGAAGCTTTCTTT; cdr3_aa: CAWSLGGQGTEAFF
j_call: TRBJ1-1; v_call: TRBV6-5; clone_size: .; d_call: .; cdr3_nt: TGTGCCAGCAGTTGCTCGACAGGGAACACTGAAGCTTTCTTT; cdr3_aa: CASSCSTGNTEAFF
j_call: TRBJ1-5; v_call: TRBV5-8; clone_size: once; d_call: TRBD1; cdr3_nt: TGTGCCAGCAGCTTGGGACAGGGAATCAATCAGCCCCAGCATTTT; cdr3_aa: CASSLGQGINQPQHF
j_call: TRBJ1-1; v_call: TRBV5-8; clone_size: medium-sized; d_call: .; cdr3_nt: TGTGCCAGCAGCGAAGGGACTCCTGAAGCTTTCTTT; cdr3_aa: CASSEGTPEAFF
j_call: TRBJ2-1; v_call: TRBV5-1; clone_size: .; d_call: TRBD2; cdr3_nt: TGCGCCAGCAGCCTCGGGACTAGCGGATTTCTCAATGAGCAGTTCTTC; cdr3_aa: CASSLGTSGFLNEQFF
j_call: TRBJ2-7; v_call: TRBV19; clone_size: .; d_call: .; cdr3_nt: TGTGCCAGTAGCGGGCAGGGATACTACGAGCAGTACTTC; cdr3_aa: CASSGQGYYEQYF
j_call: TRBJ2-7; v_call: TRBV10-3; clone_size: .; d_call: TRBD1; cdr3_nt: TGTGCCATCAAGGGGCCGGGACAGGGGGCCTACGAGCAGTACTTC; cdr3_aa: CAIKGPGQGAYEQYF
j_call: TRBJ2-7; v_call: TRBV12-3/TRBV12-4; clone_size: .; d_call: .; cdr3_nt: TGTGCCAGCAGACTTAACTACGAGCAGTACTTC; cdr3_aa: CASRLNYEQYF
j_call: TRBJ1-2; v_call: TRBV14; clone_size: few; d_call: .; cdr3_nt: TGTGCCAGCAGCCAAGATAACAGATGGTTACGCTACACCTTC; cdr3_aa: CASSQDNRWLRYTF
j_call: TRBJ2-3; v_call: TRBV18; clone_size: .; d_call: TRBD2; cdr3_nt: TGTGCCAGCTCACCACGCAGCGGGAGGGGCACAGATACGCAGTATTTT; cdr3_aa: CASSPRSGRGTDTQYF
j_call: TRBJ2-7; v_call: TRBV19; clone_size: .; d_call: TRBD2; cdr3_nt: TGTGCCAGTAGTACCCGGACTAGCGGGAGGATCTACGAGCAGTACTTC; cdr3_aa: CASSTRTSGRIYEQYF
j_call: TRBJ1-2; v_call: TRBV27; clone_size: .; d_call: .; cdr3_nt: TGTGCCAGCAGTTTCTCCACAGCCGGCGGCTACACCTTC; cdr3_aa: CASSFSTAGGYTF
j_call: TRBJ1-6; v_call: TRBV27; clone_size: .; d_call: .; cdr3_nt: TGTGCCAGCAGTCCCCCGACAGAATATAATTCACCCCTCCACTTT; cdr3_aa: CASSPPTEYNSPLHF
j_call: TRBJ2-1; v_call: TRBV4-3; clone_size: .; d_call: TRBD2; cdr3_nt: TGCGCCAGCAGCCAAGTGGGGAGGGCCAATGAGCAGTTCTTC; cdr3_aa: CASSQVGRANEQFF
j_call: TRBJ1-3; v_call: TRBV9; clone_size: .; d_call: TRBD1; cdr3_nt: TGTGCCAGCACCCCCACCGGACAGGGGGCCGGAAACACCATATATTTT; cdr3_aa: CASTPTGQGAGNTIYF
j_call: TRBJ1-2; v_call: TRBV11-1; clone_size: once; d_call: .; cdr3_nt: TGTGCCAGCAGCGCGGCAGACTATGGCTACACCTTC; cdr3_aa: CASSAADYGYTF
j_call: TRBJ2-7; v_call: TRBV20-1; clone_size: .; d_call: .; cdr3_nt: TGCAGTGCTCCACAGGGTTACGAGCAGTACTTC; cdr3_aa: CSAPQGYEQYF
j_call: TRBJ1-1; v_call: TRBV5-1; clone_size: .; d_call: .; cdr3_nt: TGCGCCAGCAGAATGAACCCAACAGGGAACACTGAAGCTTTCTTT; cdr3_aa: CASRMNPTGNTEAFF
j_call: TRBJ2-3; v_call: TRBV20-1; clone_size: .; d_call: .; cdr3_nt: TGCAGTGCTATTGAGTACAGGGCTAAAGATACGCAGTATTTT; cdr3_aa: CSAIEYRAKDTQYF
j_call: TRBJ2-1; v_call: TRBV12-1; clone_size: .; d_call: .; cdr3_nt: TGTGCCAGCAGCTCTAGCGGGAGATTGAATGAGCAGTTCTTC; cdr3_aa: CASSSSGRLNEQFF
j_call: TRBJ2-7; v_call: TRBV6-2/TRBV6-3; clone_size: .; d_call: .; cdr3_nt: TGTGCCAGCAGTTACTGGCTGCGGCTACTGTCCTACGAGCAGTACTTC; cdr3_aa: CASSYWLRLLSYEQYF
j_call: TRBJ2-1; v_call: TRBV6-4; clone_size: .; d_call: TRBD2; cdr3_nt: TGTGCCAGCAGCCAGTCCCCACTAGCGGGTAGATACAATGAGCAGTTCTTC; cdr3_aa: CASSQSPLAGRYNEQFF
j_call: TRBJ2-2; v_call: TRBV11-2; clone_size: .; d_call: TRBD1; cdr3_nt: TGTGCCAGCACCCCCCGGGACAGGGTTGGAACCGGGGAGCTGTTTTTT; cdr3_aa: CASTPRDRVGTGELFF
j_call: TRBJ1-4; v_call: TRBV2; clone_size: .; d_call: TRBD1; cdr3_nt: TGTGCCAGCAGTGTGGGGACAGGGGGCCGGGGTGAAAAACTGTTTTTT; cdr3_aa: CASSVGTGGRGEKLFF
j_call: TRBJ2-7; v_call: TRBV7-2; clone_size: .; d_call: TRBD1; cdr3_nt: TGTGCCAGCAGCTTAGAGTTCAGGGGGACCTACGAGCAGTACTTC; cdr3_aa: CASSLEFRGTYEQYF
j_call: TRBJ2-5; v_call: TRBV6-5; clone_size: .; d_call: .; cdr3_nt: TGTGCCAGCAGTTACAACAGTGAGACCCAGTACTTC; cdr3_aa: CASSYNSETQYF
j_call: TRBJ2-7; v_call: TRBV4-3; clone_size: .; d_call: .; cdr3_nt: TGCGCCAGCAGCCACCGGGCGGGGGCGTACGAGCAGTACTTC; cdr3_aa: CASSHRAGAYEQYF
j_call: TRBJ2-7; v_call: TRBV13; clone_size: once; d_call: .; cdr3_nt: TGTGCCAGCAGCACATACCGGGGCTCCTACGAGCAGTACTTC; cdr3_aa: CASSTYRGSYEQYF
j_call: TRBJ2-1; v_call: TRBV5-4; clone_size: .; d_call: .; cdr3_nt: TGTGCCAGCAGCGGACAACGAGGCTCCTACAATGAGCAGTTCTTC; cdr3_aa: CASSGQRGSYNEQFF
j_call: TRBJ1-2; v_call: TRBV16; clone_size: .; d_call: .; cdr3_nt: TGTGCCAGCAGCCCTTACAAGAGGTCCTATGGCTACACCTTC; cdr3_aa: CASSPYKRSYGYTF
j_call: TRBJ2-3; v_call: TRBV21-1; clone_size: .; d_call: .; cdr3_nt: TGTGCCAGCAGCAAATCCCTTCCTCCGGACACTACTAGCACAGATACGCAGTATTTT; cdr3_aa: CASSKSLPPDTTSTDTQYF
j_call: TRBJ2-7; v_call: TRBV27; clone_size: .; d_call: TRBD2; cdr3_nt: TGTGCCAGCAGTGACGGGGGGAACTCCTACGAGCAGTACTTC; cdr3_aa: CASSDGGNSYEQYF
j_call: TRBJ1-1; v_call: TRBV2; clone_size: .; d_call: .; cdr3_nt: TGTGCCAGCAGGGCGGGGGGTAACACTGAAGCTTTCTTT; cdr3_aa: CASRAGGNTEAFF
j_call: TRBJ1-3; v_call: TRBV29-1; clone_size: .; d_call: .; cdr3_nt: TGCAGCGTTGAATTGCCGCTCCCGGGACATCAAAACACCATATATTTT; cdr3_aa: CSVELPLPGHQNTIYF
j_call: TRBJ2-1; v_call: TRBV4-2; clone_size: .; d_call: .; cdr3_nt: TGTGCCAGCAGCCCGGTTAGTCTTTACAATGAGCAGTTCTTC; cdr3_aa: CASSPVSLYNEQFF
j_call: TRBJ2-7; v_call: TRBV7-2; clone_size: .; d_call: .; cdr3_nt: TGTGCCAGCAGCCGCTCAGTGAAAGAGGTCTACGAGCAGTACTTC; cdr3_aa: CASSRSVKEVYEQYF
j_call: TRBJ2-3; v_call: TRBV2; clone_size: .; d_call: TRBD1; cdr3_nt: TGTGCCAGCAGTGAGGGGACAGGTAACACAGATACGCAGTATTTT; cdr3_aa: CASSEGTGNTDTQYF
j_call: TRBJ2-2; v_call: TRBV7-8; clone_size: .; d_call: TRBD1; cdr3_nt: TGTGCCAGCAGCCCCCCCCCAGGGGGCAACACCGGGGAGCTGTTTTTT; cdr3_aa: CASSPPPGGNTGELFF
j_call: TRBJ1-2; v_call: TRBV5-4; clone_size: once; d_call: TRBD1; cdr3_nt: TGTGCCAGCAGCTGGAACAGGGGTAACTATGGCTACACCTTC; cdr3_aa: CASSWNRGNYGYTF
j_call: TRBJ2-1; v_call: TRBV7-8; clone_size: .; d_call: .; cdr3_nt: TGTGCCAGCAGCCGCGGGACAGCCAATGAGCAGTTCTTC; cdr3_aa: CASSRGTANEQFF
j_call: TRBJ1-6; v_call: TRBV7-6; clone_size: .; d_call: .; cdr3_nt: TGTGCCAGCAGCTCTTCAGGGGACCCTAATTCACCCCTCCACTTT; cdr3_aa: CASSSSGDPNSPLHF
j_call: TRBJ2-1; v_call: TRBV25-1; clone_size: once; d_call: TRBD2; cdr3_nt: TGTGCCAGCAGTGAAGCGGGAGGTAGCTCCTACAATGAGCAGTTCTTC; cdr3_aa: CASSEAGGSSYNEQFF
j_call: TRBJ2-7; v_call: TRBV3-1/TRBV3-2; clone_size: .; d_call: .; cdr3_nt: TGTGCCAGCAGCCAAGATTGGGGCGTCGTCTCCTACGAGCAGTACTTC; cdr3_aa: CASSQDWGVVSYEQYF
j_call: TRBJ2-1; v_call: TRBV7-9; clone_size: .; d_call: .; cdr3_nt: TGTGCCAGCAGCTTCCGGGGGACGGGGGATGAGCAGTTCTTC; cdr3_aa: CASSFRGTGDEQFF
j_call: TRBJ2-1; v_call: TRBV10-1; clone_size: once; d_call: .; cdr3_nt: TGCGCCAGCAGGCCGGGTGAAGCCTACAATGAGCAGTTCTTC; cdr3_aa: CASRPGEAYNEQFF
j_call: TRBJ2-5; v_call: TRBV28; clone_size: .; d_call: .; cdr3_nt: TGTGCCAGCAACTCCGCGACCCAGTACTTC; cdr3_aa: CASNSATQYF